This T cell receptor beta chain was identified in a study of blood T cell repertoires in COVID-19 (dated by TCRdb to 2019 to 2021). Background for the entire study: Collaborator samples came from the United States, Italy and Spain and covered acute and convalescent phases of COVID-19. The material from the prospective study consisted of cDNA or gDNA derived from T cells, B-cell-depleted T cells, or PBMCs. Subjects who had been exposed to COVID-19, were actively infected with it, or had recovered from it provided the deeply sampled blood TCRbeta repertoires that made up the dataset. A freely available public database, intended as a resource for researchers studying the immune response to SARS-CoV-2, is where the repertoires were released. Samples came from the ongoing ImmuneRACE study (first 160 participants) plus 1,254 subjects from 6 global collaborators. Sample metadata almost always included a de-identified subject ID, COVID-19 status, age in years and sex. Where HLA class I and class II types were available, the types were taken from metadata supplied by the sample provider, not from assay-based typing.

Germline trimming amounts to 7 bases on V and 2 bases on J, with 5 as the count of junction bases outside the gene matches. From the germline V gene, CDR1 is SNHLY and CDR2 is FYNNEI. The cysteine opens and the phenylalanine closes a CDR3 of 15 amino acids. Only CDR3 DNA remains: 45 bases, in frame from the first base. Overall results and qualifications from the work: How much clinical and demographic metadata was included differed by source and by participant, and the metadata was provided uncurated.

Points on this clone: It lacks a known antigen. Within one base of it there is no much larger clone, and no base qualities were kept.

TCRbeta CDR3 regions were amplified from genomic DNA using the immunoSEQ Assay, a bias-controlled multiplex PCR. As for the authors' bioinformatics: Nucleated cell counts per sample were estimated from amplification of reference gene primers within the assay. Sequence reads were collapsed and filtered to measure the absolute abundance of every unique TCRbeta CDR3 rearrangement. For each sample, productive Simpson clonality was calculated as the square root of Simpson's diversity index across productive rearrangements. Drawn from immuneACCESS, this table holds only the in-frame rearrangements with V and J called that TCRdb kept. Clones are partly lost; checked studies trace under half to an unresolved V gene and leave the rest unexplained. That table gives V, J and clone size, and the DNA gave D and trimming. For this sample there are 87,000 or so clones; 75% to 90% appear just once. 16% of the sample belongs to the ten largest clones.

Whole blood was collected in K2EDTA tubes by collaborating institutions according to the institutions' own protocols. For TCRbeta analysis, collaborators shipped samples in one of three forms: frozen whole blood, isolated PBMCs, or DNA extracted from either of those sample types. Material for sequencing was peripheral blood. The chain is assembled from TRBV2 and TRBJ1-4; TRBD1 aligns with 9 central bases. This receptor was taken from a woman older than 75 with active or convalescent COVID-19. The nucleotide sequence reads TGTGCCAGCACGGGACAGGGTCTTACTAATGAAAAACTGTTTTTT. This encodes CASTGQGLTNEKLFF. The variable domain in full, with residues beyond the CDR3 obtained from the reference TRBV2 and TRBJ1-4 genes, is EPEVTQTPSHQVTQMGQEVILRCVPISNHLYFYWYRQILGQKVEFLVSFYNNEISEKSEIFDDQFSVERPDGSNFTLKIRSTKLEDSAMYFCASTGQGLTNEKLFFGSGTQLSVL.